The rows below give T cell receptor beta chains drawn from one sample of a study of blood T cells in healthy people across ages. Using its own MiXCR run on the 5' RACE reads, TCRdb lists one record per CDR3 protein. The sample records under 700,000 distinct CDR3 sequences, around 24% being singletons. Separately, the same data were catalogued under a study of T cells of mothers and their children.

Sequenced input: blood. These receptors all stem from a boy younger than 18 in good health. The conserved cysteine and the conserved F or W are not part of the CDR3 here.

j_gene: TRBJ2-2; v_gene: TRBV7-3; CDR3aa: ASSLQGTTDTGELF
j_gene: TRBJ2-2; v_gene: TRBV7-9; CDR3aa: ASSNLPGQRYTGELF
j_gene: .; v_gene: TRBV2; CDR3aa: ASSVLQGDEQF
j_gene: TRBJ2-7; v_gene: TRBV7-2; CDR3aa: ASSLGGTSGSRAY
j_gene: TRBJ2-2; v_gene: TRBV6-5; CDR3aa: ASSYGQGANTGELF
j_gene: TRBJ2-7; v_gene: TRBV20-1; CDR3aa: SASFPSGGMGYEQY
j_gene: TRBJ2-7; v_gene: TRBV11-1; CDR3aa: ASSLAASGGNEQY
j_gene: .; v_gene: TRBV4-2; CDR3aa: ASSQSWTEQY
j_gene: TRBJ2-7; v_gene: TRBV7-7; CDR3aa: ASSPFIAGGFNEQY
j_gene: TRBJ1-5; v_gene: TRBV20-1; CDR3aa: SANPGGGDQPLH
j_gene: TRBJ2-3; v_gene: TRBV28; CDR3aa: ASSLFADLAGVRTDTQY
j_gene: TRBJ2-7; v_gene: TRBV27; CDR3aa: ARSAGIAYEQY
j_gene: TRBJ1-1; v_gene: TRBV19; CDR3aa: ASSIGAWDTAF
j_gene: TRBJ2-1; v_gene: TRBV15; CDR3aa: ATSRDLQGADEQF
j_gene: TRBJ2-5; v_gene: TRBV4-3; CDR3aa: VSSSGETQY
j_gene: TRBJ2-6; v_gene: TRBV5-6; CDR3aa: ASSLLGGGSGANVLT
j_gene: TRBJ2-7; v_gene: TRBV5-1; CDR3aa: ASSLDNLDFSYEQY
j_gene: TRBJ2-7; v_gene: TRBV10-3; CDR3aa: AISDPRDQPYERY
j_gene: TRBJ1-1; v_gene: TRBV6-5; CDR3aa: ASSYDREGNTEAF
j_gene: .; v_gene: TRBV12-5; CDR3aa: ASGLGPRDGYNGQF
j_gene: TRBJ2-5; v_gene: TRBV5-1; CDR3aa: ASSSGPPMGGETQY
j_gene: TRBJ1-6; v_gene: TRBV5-1; CDR3aa: ASSIQGQGSPLH
j_gene: TRBJ1-1; v_gene: TRBV12-3/TRBV12-4; CDR3aa: ASSFGPGYTEAF
j_gene: TRBJ2-3; v_gene: TRBV2; CDR3aa: ASRETYLTDTQY
j_gene: TRBJ1-5; v_gene: TRBV28; CDR3aa: ASSFSGAGQPQH
j_gene: TRBJ2-5; v_gene: TRBV7-3; CDR3aa: ASSPGYQETRY
j_gene: .; v_gene: TRBV7-2; CDR3aa: ASSSDSGRFSGEQY
j_gene: TRBJ2-2; v_gene: TRBV10-3; CDR3aa: AISEQGSAGELF
j_gene: TRBJ1-5; v_gene: TRBV6-5; CDR3aa: ASSYWGGQPQH
j_gene: TRBJ2-7; v_gene: TRBV4-1; CDR3aa: ASSLQGEYEQY
j_gene: TRBJ2-7; v_gene: TRBV7-9; CDR3aa: ASSTGSPYEQY
j_gene: TRBJ2-3; v_gene: TRBV24-1; CDR3aa: ATSDATVDTQY
j_gene: TRBJ2-3; v_gene: TRBV9; CDR3aa: ASSDGGGLTDTQY
j_gene: TRBJ1-1; v_gene: TRBV7-2; CDR3aa: ASSLFPGGTEAF
j_gene: TRBJ1-2; v_gene: TRBV4-1; CDR3aa: ASSQQRSNYGYT
j_gene: TRBJ2-7; v_gene: TRBV21-1; CDR3aa: ASSKVDGTGLSYEQY
j_gene: TRBJ2-5; v_gene: TRBV28; CDR3aa: ASLTGVSRTQY
j_gene: .; v_gene: TRBV4-2; CDR3aa: ASSQVASGRIGDGEQF
j_gene: TRBJ2-7; v_gene: TRBV28; CDR3aa: ASSLLGGSYEQY
j_gene: TRBJ1-5; v_gene: TRBV20-1; CDR3aa: SAQTLTGNGQPQH
j_gene: TRBJ1-4; v_gene: TRBV2; CDR3aa: ASSARKQGATNEKLF
j_gene: TRBJ2-1; v_gene: TRBV30; CDR3aa: AFGTQYNEQF
j_gene: TRBJ2-1; v_gene: TRBV29-1; CDR3aa: GGGAGEQF
j_gene: TRBJ2-5; v_gene: TRBV7-2; CDR3aa: ASSFGGGKYETQY
j_gene: .; v_gene: TRBV3-1; CDR3aa: ASSQEGTSVINEQF
j_gene: TRBJ1-1; v_gene: TRBV5-1; CDR3aa: ASRISQDFTEAF
j_gene: TRBJ1-4; v_gene: TRBV21-1; CDR3aa: ASRSRRVADLNEKLF
j_gene: TRBJ2-5; v_gene: TRBV6-2/TRBV6-3; CDR3aa: ASSLEAGGTQETQY
j_gene: TRBJ2-2; v_gene: TRBV9; CDR3aa: ASSVGVAGPRGTGELF
j_gene: TRBJ2-5; v_gene: TRBV12-3/TRBV12-4; CDR3aa: ASSLSIRETQY